The clone carrying this TCR beta chain was detected only once. Antigen: not known. The data were obtained in a study of cytomegalovirus exposure and HLA in healthy donors. Whole-study results and caveats: Overall, around 150 TCR beta chains were annotated as cytomegalovirus-associated.

The data were produced by immunoSEQ multiplex PCR, yet TCRdb's version contains in-frame clones alone and is incomplete. The sample contains about 130,000 clones, roughly 90% of which appear only once. Trimming stripped 4 bases from V and 5 bases from J, with 12 bases between. The germline CDR1 and CDR2 sequences are SGHNT and YYREEE (reference sequence). The CDR3 consists of 13 residues. Sequenced: PBMCs. The chain has TRBV5-4 and TRBJ1-1; maybe TRBD1 (6 bases). This TCR derives from a man aged 30 to 45 in good health and CMV-seronegative. The CDR3 sequence: CASSGQGITEAFF. DNA of the CDR3: TGTGCCAGCAGCGGGCAGGGGATAACTGAAGCTTTCTTT.